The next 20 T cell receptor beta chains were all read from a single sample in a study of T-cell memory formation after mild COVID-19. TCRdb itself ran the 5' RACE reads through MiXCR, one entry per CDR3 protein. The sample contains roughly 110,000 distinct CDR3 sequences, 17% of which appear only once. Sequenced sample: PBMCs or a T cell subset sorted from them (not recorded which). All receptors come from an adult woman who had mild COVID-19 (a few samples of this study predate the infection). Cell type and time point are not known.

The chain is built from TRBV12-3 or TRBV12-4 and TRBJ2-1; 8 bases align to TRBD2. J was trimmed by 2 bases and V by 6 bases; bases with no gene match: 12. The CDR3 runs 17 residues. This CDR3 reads CASRGLAGGGTYNEQFF. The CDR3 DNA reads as TGTGCCAGCAGGGGGCTAGCGGGCGGGGGGACCTACAATGAGCAGTTCTTC.

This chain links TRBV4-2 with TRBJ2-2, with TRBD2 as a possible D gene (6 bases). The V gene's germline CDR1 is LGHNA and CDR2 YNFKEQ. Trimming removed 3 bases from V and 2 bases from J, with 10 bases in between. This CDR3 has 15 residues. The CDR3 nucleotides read TGTGCCAGCAGCCAGGGACTGGGAAACACCGGGGAGCTGTTTTTT. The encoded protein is CASSQGLGNTGELFF.

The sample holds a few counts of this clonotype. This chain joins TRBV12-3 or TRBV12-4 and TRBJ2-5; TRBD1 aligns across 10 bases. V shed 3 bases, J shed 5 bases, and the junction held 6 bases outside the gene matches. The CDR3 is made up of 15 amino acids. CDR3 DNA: TGTGCCAGCAGTTTCCCGGGACAGGGGCAGGAGACCCAGTACTTC. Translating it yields CASSFPGQGQETQYF.

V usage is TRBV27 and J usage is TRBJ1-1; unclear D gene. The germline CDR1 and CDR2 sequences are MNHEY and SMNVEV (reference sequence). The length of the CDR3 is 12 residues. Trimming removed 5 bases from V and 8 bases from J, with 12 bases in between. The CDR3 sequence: CASSIPWSEAFF. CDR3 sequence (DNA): TGTGCCAGCAGTATCCCGTGGTCCGAAGCTTTCTTT.

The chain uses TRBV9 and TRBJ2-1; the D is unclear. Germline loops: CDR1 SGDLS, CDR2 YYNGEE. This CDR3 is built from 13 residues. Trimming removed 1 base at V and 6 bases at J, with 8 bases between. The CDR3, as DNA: TGTGCCAGCAGCGTAAGTGGGGTCAATGAGCAGTTCTTC. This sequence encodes CASSVSGVNEQFF.

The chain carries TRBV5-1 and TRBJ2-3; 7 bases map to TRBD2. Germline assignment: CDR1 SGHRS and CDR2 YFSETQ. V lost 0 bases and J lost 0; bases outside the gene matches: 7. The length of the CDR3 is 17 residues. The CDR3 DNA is TGCGCCAGCAGCTTGGAGTCTGAGCGGGAAAGCACAGATACGCAGTATTTT. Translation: CASSLESERESTDTQYF.

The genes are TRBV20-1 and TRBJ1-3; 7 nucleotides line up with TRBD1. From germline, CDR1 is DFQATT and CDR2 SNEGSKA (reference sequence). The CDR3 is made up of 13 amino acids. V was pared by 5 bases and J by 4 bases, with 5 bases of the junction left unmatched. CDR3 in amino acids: CSAPGGEGNTIYF. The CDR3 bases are TGCAGTGCTCCAGGGGGAGAAGGAAACACCATATATTTT.

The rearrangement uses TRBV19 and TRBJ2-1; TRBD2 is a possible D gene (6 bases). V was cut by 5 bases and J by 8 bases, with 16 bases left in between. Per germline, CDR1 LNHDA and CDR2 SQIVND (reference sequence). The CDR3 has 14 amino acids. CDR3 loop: CASSVGLGMHEQFF. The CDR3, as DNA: TGTGCCAGTAGTGTGGGACTGGGGATGCATGAGCAGTTCTTC. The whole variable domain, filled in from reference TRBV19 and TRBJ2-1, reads DGGITQSPKYLFRKEGQNVTLSCEQNLNHDAMYWYRQDPGQGLRLIYYSQIVNDFQKGDIAEGYSVSREKKESFPLTVTSAQKNPTAFYLCASSVGLGMHEQFFGPGTRLTVL.

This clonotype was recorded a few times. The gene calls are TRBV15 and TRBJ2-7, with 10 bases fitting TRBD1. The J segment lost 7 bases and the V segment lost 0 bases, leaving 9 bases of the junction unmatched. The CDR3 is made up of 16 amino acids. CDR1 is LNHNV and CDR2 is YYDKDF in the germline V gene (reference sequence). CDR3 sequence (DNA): TGTGCCACCAGCAGAGAGCGGGACAGGGGATTTAGGGAGCAGTACTTC. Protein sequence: CATSRERDRGFREQYF. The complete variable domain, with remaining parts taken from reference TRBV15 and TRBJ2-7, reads DAMVIQNPRYQVTQFGKPVTLSCSQTLNHNVMYWYQQKSSQAPKLLFHYYDKDFNNEADTPDNFQSRRPNTSFCFLDIRSPGLGDTAMYLCATSRERDRGFREQYFGPGTRLTVT.

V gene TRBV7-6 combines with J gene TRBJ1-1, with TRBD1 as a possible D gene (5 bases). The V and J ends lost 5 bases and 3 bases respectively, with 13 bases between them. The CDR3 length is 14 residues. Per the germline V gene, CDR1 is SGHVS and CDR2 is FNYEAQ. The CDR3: CASSPWEGHTEAFF. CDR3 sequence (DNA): TGTGCCAGCAGCCCCTGGGAGGGGCACACTGAAGCTTTCTTT.

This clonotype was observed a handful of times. In DNA form, the CDR3 reads TGTGCCAGCAGCCCCTCCTCTGGGACGGAGACCCAGTACTTC. Its translation: CASSPSSGTETQYF. The chain employs TRBV9 and TRBJ2-5; D possibly uses TRBD1 or TRBD2 (5 bases each). Trimming removed 4 bases from V and 5 bases from J, with 15 bases in between. Germline V CDR1 and CDR2: SGDLS, YYNGEE. The CDR3 length is 14 residues.

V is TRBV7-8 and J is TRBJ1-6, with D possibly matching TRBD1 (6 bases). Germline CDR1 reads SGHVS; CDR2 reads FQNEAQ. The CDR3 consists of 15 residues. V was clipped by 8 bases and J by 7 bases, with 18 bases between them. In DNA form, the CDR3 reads TGTGCCAGCGCTCTGTCAGGGGCCTTGAATTCACCCCTCCACTTT. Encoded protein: CASALSGALNSPLHF.

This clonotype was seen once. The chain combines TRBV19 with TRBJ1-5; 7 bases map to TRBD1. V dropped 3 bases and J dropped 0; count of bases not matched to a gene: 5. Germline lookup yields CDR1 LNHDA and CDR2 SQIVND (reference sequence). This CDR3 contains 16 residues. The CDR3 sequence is CASSMDRIISNQPQHF. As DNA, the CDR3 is TGTGCCAGTAGTATGGACAGGATCATTAGCAATCAGCCCCAGCATTTT. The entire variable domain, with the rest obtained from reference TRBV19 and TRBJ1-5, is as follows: DGGITQSPKYLFRKEGQNVTLSCEQNLNHDAMYWYRQDPGQGLRLIYYSQIVNDFQKGDIAEGYSVSREKKESFPLTVTSAQKNPTAFYLCASSMDRIISNQPQHFGDGTRLSIL.

Written as DNA, the CDR3 is TGTGCCAGCAGCCTGGGACAGGGGCGTCAGCCCCAGCATTTT. Encoded protein: CASSLGQGRQPQHF. The rearrangement links TRBV12-3 or TRBV12-4 to TRBJ1-5; 10 bases agree with TRBD1. Trimming at V came to 6 bases and at J to 6 bases, leaving 5 bases not matched to a gene. CDR3 size: 14 residues.

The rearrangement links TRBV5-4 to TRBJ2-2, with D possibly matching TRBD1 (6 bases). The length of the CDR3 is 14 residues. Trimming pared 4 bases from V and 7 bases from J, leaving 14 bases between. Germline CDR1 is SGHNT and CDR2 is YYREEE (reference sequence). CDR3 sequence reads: CASSPYTTGGELFF. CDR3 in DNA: TGTGCCAGCAGCCCATATACGACAGGCGGGGAGCTGTTTTTT. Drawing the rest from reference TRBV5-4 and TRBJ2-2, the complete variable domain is ETGVTQSPTHLIKTRGQQVTLRCSSQSGHNTVSWYQQALGQGPQFIFQYYREEENGRGNFPPRFSGLQFPNYSSELNVNALELDDSALYLCASSPYTTGGELFFGEGSRLTVL.

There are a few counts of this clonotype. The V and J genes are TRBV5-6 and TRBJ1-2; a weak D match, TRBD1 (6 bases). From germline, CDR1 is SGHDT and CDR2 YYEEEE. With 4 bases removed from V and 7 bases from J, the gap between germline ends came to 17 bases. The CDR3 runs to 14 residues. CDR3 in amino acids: CASSPLTGIRGYTF. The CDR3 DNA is TGTGCCAGCAGCCCTCTCACAGGGATTCGTGGCTACACCTTC.

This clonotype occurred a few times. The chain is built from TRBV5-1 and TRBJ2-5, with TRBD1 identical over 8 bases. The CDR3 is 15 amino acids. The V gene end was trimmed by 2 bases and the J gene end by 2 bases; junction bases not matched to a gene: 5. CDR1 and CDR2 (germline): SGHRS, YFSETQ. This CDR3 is CASSFRTGYQETQYF. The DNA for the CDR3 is TGCGCCAGCAGCTTTCGGACAGGGTATCAAGAGACCCAGTACTTC.

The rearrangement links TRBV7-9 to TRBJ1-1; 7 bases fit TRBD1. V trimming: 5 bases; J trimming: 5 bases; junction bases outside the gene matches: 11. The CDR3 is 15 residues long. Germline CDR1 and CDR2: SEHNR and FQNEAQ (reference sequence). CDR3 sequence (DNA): TGTGCCAGCAGCCCCCGGAGAGGGGGCTGGACTGAAGCTTTCTTT. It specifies CASSPRRGGWTEAFF.

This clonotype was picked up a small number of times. The CDR3 bases are TGCGCCAGCAGCCAAGAATTCAGCGAGCGTAACCAAAATGAAAAACTGTTTTTT. Its translation: CASSQEFSERNQNEKLFF. The chain links TRBV4-3 to TRBJ1-4; D is unresolved. Trimming stripped 0 bases from V and 5 bases from J, with 19 bases between. The length of the CDR3 is 18 residues. Germline CDR1 LGHNA, CDR2 YSLEER.

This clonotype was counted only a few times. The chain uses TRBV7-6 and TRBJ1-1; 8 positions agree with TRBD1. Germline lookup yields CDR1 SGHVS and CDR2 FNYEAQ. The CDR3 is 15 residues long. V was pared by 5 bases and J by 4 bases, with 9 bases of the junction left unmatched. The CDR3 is CASSQPQGGSTEAFF. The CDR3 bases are TGTGCCAGCAGCCAACCACAGGGGGGGAGCACTGAAGCTTTCTTT.